The T cell receptor beta chain described here comes from a study of CD8+ T cells in alopecia areata. Study-wide findings and caveats: The study found TCR sharing across patients less clear than in mice, possibly for HLA reasons. Higher clonality was seen in lesional scalp than in normal scalp, especially in alopecia totalis/universalis. Scalp specimens additionally yield sequences from normal skin's resident alphabeta T cells.

As to this clone: Its antigen is unknown.

cDNA serving as the sequencing template came from extracted, reverse transcribed RNA. Sequencing was performed with immunoSEQ multiplex PCR; in TCRdb, only in-frame clones are kept and a portion is missing. The sample has 120,000 or so clones; less than 80% are singletons. V gave up 1 base and J gave up 0 bases, with 10 bases separating them. The germline V gene encodes CDR1 MGHRA and CDR2 YSYEKL. This CDR3 has 17 amino acids. T lymphocytes (CD4+ and CD8+) were sorted from PBMCs. This clonotype was sampled from a human donor in good health. The specimen sequenced was CD4+ T cells sorted from blood. V and J are TRBV4-1 and TRBJ2-6, with D uncertain. CDR3 in amino acids: CASSQGARRSGANVLTF. The CDR3 DNA reads as TGCGCCAGCAGCCAAGGGGCTCGGCGCTCTGGGGCCAACGTCCTGACTTTC.